This entry lists 14 T cell receptor beta chains sequenced from one sample in a study of T-cell memory formation after mild COVID-19. TCRdb re-analysed the 5' RACE reads in MiXCR, keeping a single row per CDR3 protein. The table has hundreds of thousands of distinct CDR3 sequences, roughly 15% seen once. Sequences were obtained from PBMCs or a T cell subset sorted from them (not recorded which). The origin of the receptors is a man aged 18 to 35 who had mild COVID-19 (a few samples of this study predate the infection). Cell type and time point are not known.

This clonotype was seen a few times. The rearrangement joins TRBV13 to TRBJ2-1; TRBD2 matches 9 bases. The germline CDR1 and CDR2 sequences are PRHDT and FYEKMQ (reference sequence). The CDR3 contains 19 residues. J gave up 0 bases and V 0 bases, and 9 bases lay outside the gene matches. The chain's CDR3 is CASSLGSLAGYYSYNEQFF. The CDR3 nucleotides read TGTGCCAGCAGCTTAGGCTCGCTAGCGGGGTATTACTCCTACAATGAGCAGTTCTTC.

For the CDR3, the DNA is TGTGCCATCGCGGCGGGAGACTATGGCTACACCTTC. Translation: CAIAAGDYGYTF. The rearrangement links TRBV10-3 to TRBJ1-2, with no clear D. The germline V gene has CDR1 ENHRY and CDR2 SYGVKD. The V and J ends lost 8 bases and 3 bases respectively, with 10 bases between them. The CDR3 is made up of 12 amino acids.

This chain joins TRBV27 and TRBJ2-3; D perhaps matches TRBD1 (6 bases). V was trimmed by 5 bases and J by 2 bases, leaving 11 bases between them. The CDR3 extends over 14 amino acids. The V gene's germline CDR1 is MNHEY and CDR2 SMNVEV (reference sequence). The CDR3, as DNA: TGTGCCAGCAGTGGGGGCTCCCACACAGATACGCAGTATTTT. This sequence encodes CASSGGSHTDTQYF.

The sample holds a few counts of this clonotype. V gene TRBV9 combines with J gene TRBJ2-5, with a tentative D call TRBD2 (5 bases). The CDR3 is made up of 14 amino acids. V was pared by 0 bases and J by 5 bases, with 11 bases between. The germline CDR1 and CDR2 sequences are SGDLS and YYNGEE. This chain's CDR3 is CASSVGTPWETQYF. The CDR3 bases are TGTGCCAGCAGCGTAGGGACTCCATGGGAGACCCAGTACTTC. The whole variable domain, remainder taken from reference TRBV9 and TRBJ2-5, is DSGVTQTPKHLITATGQRVTLRCSPRSGDLSVYWYQQSLDQGLQFLIQYYNGEERAKGNILERFSAQQFPDLHSELNLSSLELGDSALYFCASSVGTPWETQYFGPGTRLLVL.

This clonotype has a handful of counts. The chain links TRBV24-1 to TRBJ2-5; TRBD2 matches at 8 bases. Unmatched junction bases numbered 9, after V lost 4 bases and J lost 3 bases. The CDR3 is 16 residues long. From germline, CDR1 is KGHDR and CDR2 SFDVKD. In DNA, the CDR3 is TGTGCCACCAGTGACCCCGAGACTAGCGCGGAAGAGACCCAGTACTTC. It yields the protein CATSDPETSAEETQYF.

This clonotype was counted a few times. The CDR3 region has the DNA TGTGCCAGCAGTTACTCGTCGAGGTACACTGAAGCTTTCTTT. Its translation is CASSYSSRYTEAFF. The J gene is TRBJ1-1, the V gene TRBV6-6; D is uncertain. This CDR3 spans 14 amino acids. Per the germline V gene, CDR1 is MNHNY and CDR2 is SVGAGI (reference sequence). Deletions cut 0 bases from V and 3 bases from J, with 8 bases between.

This clonotype was counted between two and nine times. This chain uses TRBV12-3 or TRBV12-4 with TRBJ1-2, with 7 nucleotides matching TRBD1. The trim removed 6 bases at V and 5 bases at J, leaving 9 bases unmatched. This CDR3 is built from 14 residues. Written as DNA, the CDR3 is TGTGCCAGCAGCCGAGGGGGCAATATGTATGGCTACACCTTC. It translates to CASSRGGNMYGYTF.

CDR3 DNA: TGTGCCAGCAGCTTAGACCGGCAAATCCAGTTCTTC. Translated: CASSLDRQIQFF. This chain connects TRBV7-2 to TRBJ2-1; D is uncertain. The ends were cut back, 1 base at V and 13 bases at J, with 11 bases in the middle. CDR3 length: 12 amino acids. Germline V gene sequence: CDR1 SGHTA, CDR2 FQGNSA. The full variable domain, with the rest looked up from reference TRBV7-2 and TRBJ2-1, is GAGVSQSPSNKVTEKGKDVELRCDPISGHTALYWYRQSLGQGLEFLIYFQGNSAPDKSGLPSDRFSAERTGGSVSTLTIQRTQQEDSAVYLCASSLDRQIQFFGPGTRLTVL.

This clonotype was counted a single time. The rearrangement links TRBV9 to TRBJ2-3, with D possibly being TRBD2 (5 bases). Between the trimmed V and J ends, which lost 0 bases and 4 bases, there was a span of 15 bases. The germline V gene encodes CDR1 SGDLS and CDR2 YYNGEE. The length of the CDR3 is 16 residues. The CDR3 sequence: CASSVGLKRAPDTQYF. The CDR3, as DNA: TGTGCCAGCAGCGTAGGTTTGAAGAGGGCTCCAGATACGCAGTATTTT.

Concerning this clonotype: No conserved phenylalanine or tryptophan is present at the end of the CDR3, so a read error is the likely explanation. Because the CDR3's place on the DNA is in doubt, the DNA is left out and the CDR3 is given as listed by TCRdb. The CDR3 reads CASSPPWG. The chain uses TRBV27 and TRBJ1-1. The length of the CDR3 is 8 amino acids, counting both ends. CDR1 and CDR2 (germline): MNHEY, SMNVEV (reference sequence).

This clonotype was counted only a few times. The chain links TRBV28 to TRBJ2-3; TRBD2 matches 7 bases. Germline V gene lookup returns CDR1 MDHEN and CDR2 SYDVKM. The junction had 14 bases not matched to a gene; V was cut back by 6 bases and J by 2 bases. The CDR3 extends over 17 amino acids. Here the CDR3 reads CASSARLASPITDTQYF. The CDR3 DNA sequence: TGTGCCAGCAGCGCTAGACTAGCTTCACCGATCACAGATACGCAGTATTTT. The full variable domain, rest sourced from reference TRBV28 and TRBJ2-3, is DVKVTQSSRYLVKRTGEKVFLECVQDMDHENMFWYRQDPGLGLRLIYFSYDVKMKEKGDIPEGYSVSREKKERFSLILESASTNQTSMYLCASSARLASPITDTQYFGPGTRLTVL.

In this sample, this clonotype turned up a few times. The chain carries TRBV4-3 and TRBJ1-1; D is ambiguous. V was clipped by 4 bases and J by 4 bases, with 10 bases between them. CDR1 is LGHNA, CDR2 YSLEER, per germline. The length of the CDR3 is 13 residues. CDR3 bases: TGCGCCAGCAGCCCCTACTTTTTCACTGAAGCTTTCTTT. This encodes CASSPYFFTEAFF.

This clonotype showed up just a few times. This rearrangement joins TRBV19 to TRBJ1-1, with D perhaps TRBD1 (5 bases). CDR1 is LNHDA, CDR2 SQIVND, per germline (reference sequence). This CDR3 has 13 amino acids. The V gene lost 8 bases and the J gene lost 4 bases, with 14 bases spanning the gap. The CDR3 DNA sequence: TGTGCCAGTCATACCCAGGGAGGCACTGAAGCTTTCTTT. Its translation is CASHTQGGTEAFF.

V usage is TRBV12-3 or TRBV12-4 and J usage is TRBJ1-5; no definite D call. The CDR3 sequence is 15 residues long. The V end lost 1 base, the J end lost 2 bases, and 9 bases lay between the germline ends. The CDR3 DNA reads as TGTGCCAGCAGTTTAGGAGGTCAGGGCAATCAGCCCCAGCATTTT. This encodes CASSLGGQGNQPQHF.